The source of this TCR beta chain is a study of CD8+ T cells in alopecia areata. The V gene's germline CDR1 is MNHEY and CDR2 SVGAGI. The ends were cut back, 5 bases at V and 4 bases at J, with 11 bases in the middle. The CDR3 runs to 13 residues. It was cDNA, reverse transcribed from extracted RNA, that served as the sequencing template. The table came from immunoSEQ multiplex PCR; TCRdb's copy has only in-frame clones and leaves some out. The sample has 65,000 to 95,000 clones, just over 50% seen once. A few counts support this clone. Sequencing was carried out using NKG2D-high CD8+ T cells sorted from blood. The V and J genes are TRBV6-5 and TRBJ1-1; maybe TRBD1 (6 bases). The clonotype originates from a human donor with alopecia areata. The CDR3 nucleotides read TGTGCCAGCAGTGTCGAGGGGGTCACTGAAGCTTTCTTT. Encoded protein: CASSVEGVTEAFF.